The entry below describes one T cell receptor (beta chain). Its antigen is not identified. The record originates from a study of beta chain features in type 1 diabetes. Study-wide points: Individuals with type 1 diabetes displayed fewer insertions and more deletions at VDJ junctions.

Germline V CDR1 and CDR2: GTSNPN, SVGIG (reference sequence). There are 14 residues in the CDR3. J gave up 4 bases and V 5 bases, and 7 bases lay outside the gene matches. The whole isolated RNA underwent reverse transcription, so sequencing captured expressed TCRB transcripts. Assay used: immunoSEQ multiplex PCR; TCRdb lists only in-frame clones, some missing. The sample contains nearly 250,000 clones, under 70% of which appear only once. The sequence came from a young man in good health. The genes are TRBV30 and TRBJ2-2; the match to TRBD2 covers 7 bases. The sample consisted of naive CD4+ T cells from blood. The CDR3 reads CAWESGIPTGELFF. DNA for the CDR3: TGTGCCTGGGAGAGCGGGATCCCCACCGGGGAGCTGTTTTTT.